The text below deals with one T cell receptor (beta chain). Combining a sample-barcoded 5' primer with a J-beta primer mix, a second PCR ran for 7 to 11 cycles. TCRdb re-called the 5' RACE reads through MiXCR, storing one row per CDR3 protein. The data contain roughly 500,000 distinct CDR3 sequences, about 25% of them seen just once; the ten biggest clones take up under 20%. This sample stems from a study of blood T cells in healthy people across ages. Healthy Caucasians from Russia aged about 6 to 95 served as donors. J was trimmed by 8 bases and V by 2 bases; bases with no gene match: 8. CDR1 is MGHDK, CDR2 SYGVNS, per germline. The CDR3 is 15 residues long.

The sequencing sample was made of blood. J is TRBJ1-2 and V is TRBV25-1; 10 bases align to TRBD1. This TCR derives from a woman in her 70s in good health. The CDR3 sequence: CASSENSGTGEGYTF. In DNA, the CDR3 is TGTGCCAGCAGTGAAAATAGCGGGACAGGGGAAGGCTACACCTTC.